One sample yielded the 8 T cell receptor beta chains listed below, sequenced in a study of cytomegalovirus exposure and HLA in healthy donors. Amplification used 60 Vbeta primers and 13 Jbeta primers. Some clones are missing from TCRdb's copy, which holds only in-frame ones; the method was immunoSEQ multiplex PCR. The sample has approximately 150,000 clones, 60% to 80% seen once; the top ten hold around 9.8%. The sample taken for sequencing was PBMCs. The receptors stem from a man younger than 35 in good health and CMV-seropositive.

J is TRBJ2-7 and V is TRBV2; 14 nucleotides align to TRBD2. CDR3 length: 13 residues. The germline CDR1 and CDR2 sequences are SNHLY and FYNNEI. Unmatched junction bases numbered 2, after V lost 8 bases and J lost 5 bases. CDR3 in amino acids: CASLTSGRDEQYF. In DNA form, the CDR3 reads TGTGCCAGCTTGACTAGCGGGAGGGACGAGCAGTACTTC.

The chain combines TRBV6-1 with TRBJ2-5; no reliable D call. The end of the DNA aligns better with TRBJ2-7, so the J call may be wrong. The CDR3 has 11 amino acids. The germline V gene encodes CDR1 MNHNS and CDR2 SASEGT. This CDR3 reads CASSVVYEQYF. In DNA form, the CDR3 reads TGTGCCAGCAGCGTAGTATACGAGCAGTACTTC.

The chain couples TRBV19 to TRBJ1-6; the D gene is possibly TRBD1 (5 bases). The CDR3 length is 14 residues. Trimming left V 2 bases short and J 9 bases short, with 11 bases between. In germline, CDR1 is LNHDA, CDR2 SQIVND (reference sequence). CDR3 DNA: TGTGCCAGTAGTATAAGGGGTGACCCTTCACCCCTCCACTTT. Amino acid sequence: CASSIRGDPSPLHF.

V is TRBV19 and J is TRBJ1-5; 7 bases fit TRBD1. CDR3 length: 15 amino acids. Trimming at V came to 5 bases and at J to 5 bases, leaving 9 bases not matched to a gene. Germline-derived CDR1 and CDR2 are LNHDA and SQIVND (reference sequence). The chain's CDR3 is CASSLSDREHQPQHF. The CDR3 coding sequence is TGTGCCAGTAGTTTAAGCGACAGGGAGCATCAGCCCCAGCATTTT.

The gene calls are TRBV7-2 and TRBJ2-7, with TRBD1 matching 9 bases. The V gene end was trimmed by 3 bases and the J gene end by 0 bases; junction bases not matched to a gene: 3. Germline V gene sequence: CDR1 SGHTA, CDR2 FQGNSA. There are 15 residues in the CDR3. Here the CDR3 reads CASSFGQGHSYEQYF. In nucleotides, the CDR3 is TGTGCCAGCAGCTTTGGACAGGGGCACTCCTACGAGCAGTACTTC.

The genes are TRBV6-4 and TRBJ1-2, with D unresolved. Germline V CDR1 and CDR2: MRHNA, SNTAGT. This CDR3 has 13 amino acids. Trimming stripped 2 bases from V and 8 bases from J, with 12 bases between. The CDR3, as DNA: TGTGCCAGCAGTGACAGCCGGGGTGAGGGCTACACCTTC. It is translated as CASSDSRGEGYTF.

This rearrangement joins TRBV4-2 to TRBJ2-1, with TRBD2 matching over 16 bases. CDR3 length: 17 residues. Germline CDR1 and CDR2: LGHNA and YNFKEQ. J lost 5 bases, V lost 3 bases, and 4 bases had no gene match. CDR3 region: CASSQGLAGGLDNEQFF. CDR3 bases: TGTGCCAGCAGCCAGGGACTAGCGGGGGGGCTAGACAATGAGCAGTTCTTC.

V gene TRBV6-5 combines with J gene TRBJ2-2; no firm D call. The CDR3 runs 11 residues. Trimming pared 6 bases from V and 8 bases from J, leaving 7 bases between. Germline-derived CDR1 and CDR2 are MNHEY and SVGAGI. This CDR3 is CASREAGELFF. In nucleotides, the CDR3 is TGTGCCAGCAGAGAGGCAGGGGAGCTGTTTTTT.